This TCR beta chain originates from a study of blood T cell repertoires in COVID-19. Study at large: Some COVID-19 samples were acute and others convalescent; all came from the United States, Italy and Spain.

Source study methods: Using reference gene primer amplification, nucleated cell counts were estimated. Method: immunoSEQ multiplex PCR; TCRdb's copy keeps in-frame clones and lacks some. V and J calls and clone size are copied from that table; D and trimming were computed from the DNA. The sample holds 90,000 to 100,000 clones; over 75% are singletons and the top ten take approximately 11%. This CDR3 contains 12 residues. Trimming left V 1 base short and J 9 bases short, with 4 bases between. The clonotype was recovered from a woman of 80 years or more with acute or convalescent COVID-19. The material sequenced was peripheral blood. The genes are TRBV12-3 or TRBV12-4 and TRBJ1-6; no reliable D call. The CDR3 sequence is CASSLGSSPLHF. For the CDR3, the DNA is TGTGCCAGCAGTTTAGGCAGTTCACCCCTCCACTTT.